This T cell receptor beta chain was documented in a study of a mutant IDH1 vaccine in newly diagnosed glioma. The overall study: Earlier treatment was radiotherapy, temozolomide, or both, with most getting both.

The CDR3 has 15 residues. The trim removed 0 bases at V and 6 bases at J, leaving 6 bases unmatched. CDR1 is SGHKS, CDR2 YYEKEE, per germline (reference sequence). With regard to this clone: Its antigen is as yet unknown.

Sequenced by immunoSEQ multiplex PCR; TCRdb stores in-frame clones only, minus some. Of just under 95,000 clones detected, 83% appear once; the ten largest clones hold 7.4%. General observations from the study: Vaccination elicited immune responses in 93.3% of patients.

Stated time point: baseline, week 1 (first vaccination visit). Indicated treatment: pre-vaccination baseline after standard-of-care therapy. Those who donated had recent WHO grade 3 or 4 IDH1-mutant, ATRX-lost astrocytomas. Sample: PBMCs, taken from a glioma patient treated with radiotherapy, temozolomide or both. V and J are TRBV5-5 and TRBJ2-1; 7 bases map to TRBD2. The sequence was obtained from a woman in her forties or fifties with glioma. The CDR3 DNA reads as TGTGCCAGCAGCTTGGCCTTATCGGGAGGCAATGAGCAGTTCTTC. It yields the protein CASSLALSGGNEQFF.